This TCR beta chain is drawn from a study of T cells in Graves' hyperthyroidism and ophthalmopathy (dated by TCRdb to about 2019). In terms of the full investigation: Peripheral blood samples were taken at initial diagnosis, before any treatment was given. The 100 discovery patients were randomly split 7:3 into training and test sets. An independent validation cohort of 18 to 20 hyperthyroidism patients and about 15 patients who later progressed to ophthalmopathy tested prospective prediction of ophthalmopathy. TCR V-J signatures able to tell the groups apart were searched for in a discovery cohort of some 97 patients, of whom more than 40 had Graves' ophthalmopathy and about 60 had stable Graves' hyperthyroidism. The paper describes TCR Vbeta CDR3 sequencing of 135 peripheral blood samples, made up of roughly 40 ophthalmopathy patients, more than 70 hyperthyroidism patients and roughly 17 progressor patients. The study also compared thyroid tissue and blood T-cell repertoires from several Graves' hyperthyroidism patients. Once sampling was done, hyperthyroidism patients were given methimazole at a starting dose of 30 mg daily, whereas ophthalmopathy patients were given high-dose intravenous methylprednisolone. Study-level results and caveats: No statistical method was used to set the sample size in advance, and investigators knew the group allocation. Most expanded thyroid clonotypes (frequency above 0.001) were also found in blood, which suggests that blood repertoires may mirror thyroid immune responses. Ophthalmopathy was separated from stable hyperthyroidism by a 13 V-J signature model, with around 90% sensitivity and just over 81% specificity obtained in cross-validation and 80%/75% obtained in testing. In validation, the model predicted progression to ophthalmopathy a median of roughly 6.1 months before onset, with over 55% sensitivity and roughly 72% specificity.

Hyperthyroidism patients were newly diagnosed, had a disease duration of under 2 months, and were aged 18 to 65 years. Any patient with an uncontrolled infection, another autoimmune disease, pregnancy or lactation was excluded. Clinical symptoms, serum thyroxine and TRAb, thyroid ultrasound, and orbital computed tomography formed the basis for the diagnoses. For progressor patients, blood was drawn at the first diagnosis of hyperthyroidism, before any ophthalmopathy symptoms had appeared. Ficoll-Paque density gradient centrifugation was used to isolate PBMCs from around 10 ml of fresh peripheral blood. Progressor patients were defined as those initially diagnosed with Graves' hyperthyroidism in whom ophthalmopathy developed during follow-up. Total RNA was extracted with Trizol reagent, and quality was checked on an Agilent 2100 Bioanalyzer. Worth noting for this clonotype: What antigen it recognizes has not been identified. Base qualities were left out, and no much larger clone turns up one base away.

The TCR beta CDR3 regions were amplified from the RNA transcripts. The first round of RT-PCR for the TCR CDR3 was performed with the HTBI primer set and the Qiagen OneStep RT-PCR kit. Libraries were constructed in a second round of multiplex PCR, after which size selection and purification were carried out. The libraries were sequenced on an Illumina HiSeq2000 using paired-end 100 bp reads. The paper's data handling went like this. SOAPnuke was used to process the raw data, with reads discarded if the reads contained adapters or uncalled bases, had a mean Phred below 15, or lacked an exact constant-primer or identifier match. High-quality paired reads were merged using COPE v1.2.5, and each unique nucleotide sequence was defined as a clonotype. MiTCR v1.1 was used to align clonotypes to the IMGT TRBV, TRBD and TRBJ reference segments. The analysis included only V-J combinations with a frequency above 0.0001, which together covered roughly 99% of the repertoires. A TCS score was defined as the ratio of F50 (clonal expansion) to E x V (chaos), with BLOSUM62-based TCRdist applied between CDR3 peptides within each V-J. Welch's t-statistics and random forest reduced 450 to 600 V-J features to about 13, which were used in a naive Bayes classifier (R e1071). The raw public reads went through TCRdb reprocessing: fastp at Q25, MiXCR clone calling, in-frame beta chains kept. Rows matching on CDR3 protein sequence are summarized as one entry with the most common DNA and genes. What appears here as the V and J calls and clone size reflects TCRdb's work, not the paper's. For this sample the table gives under 450,000 distinct CDR3 sequences, of which approximately 12% were detected only once. The top ten hold under 25% of the sample.

Relative to germline, V is missing 5 bases and J is missing 3 bases, with 7 bases of the junction outside any gene match. Including cysteine and phenylalanine, the CDR3 has 15 amino acids. Only CDR3 DNA is held: 45 bases, read in frame from base 1. The germline V gene specifies MNHEY as CDR1 and SVGEGT as CDR2. This clonotype was sampled from a man aged 25 to 40 with Graves' hyperthyroidism that later progressed to Graves' ophthalmopathy. The V and J segments used are TRBV6-2 or TRBV6-3 and TRBJ2-7, with 10 bases matching TRBD1. Sequences were obtained from blood. The DNA sequence reads TGTGCCAGCAGTGACTGGACAGGGGGACACTACGAGCAGTACTTC. Translated, it reads CASSDWTGGHYEQYF.